This T cell receptor (beta chain) comes out of a study of siplizumab effects on memory and regulatory T cells. The protocol was immunoSEQ multiplex PCR, while the TCRdb copy is restricted to in-frame clones and leaves out a portion. Of 100,000 or so clones in the sample, about 92% were seen once. Study observations and caveats: The study did not confirm that proliferating Tregs from siplizumab cultures were suppressive. Most alloreactive clones went unmapped to unstimulated subsets; only a minor fraction mapped. With siplizumab, cumulative frequency of CD4+ memory-derived alloreactive sequences dropped significantly. Naive T cells appeared more diverse than memory cells and seemed to be major alloresponse contributors.

CDR3 size: 13 residues. Germline CDR1 reads SGDLS; CDR2 reads YYNGEE. About this clone: What it binds is not known. One end of the junction does not line up with germline, which may come from a read error.

The sequence was obtained from a human donor in good health. The sequencing input was Tregs sorted from blood. The rearrangement uses TRBV9 and TRBJ1-1; D not resolved. This CDR3 reads CASSVRGNAEAFF. For the CDR3, the DNA is TGTGCCAGCAGCGTTCGCGGGAACGCTGAAGCTTTCTTT.